Described below is a single T cell receptor beta chain sequence and its context. Its antigen is unknown. This PCR relied on a set of 60 Vbeta primers and 13 Jbeta primers. Sequencing used immunoSEQ multiplex PCR; TCRdb keeps in-frame clones, though not all of them. The repertoire holds about 77,000 clones, with roughly 74% as singletons. These data are taken from a study of cytomegalovirus exposure and HLA in healthy donors. Study overall: Earlier, 150 million to 200 million T cells were analyzed, and some 120 million unique TCR beta sequences were found among them. Study findings and constraints: Segments of the TCR beta V type were, in most cases, productive about 87% or about 30% of the time in an earlier analysis.

V was cut by 0 bases and J by 8 bases, with 9 bases left in between. The CDR3 length is 13 residues. In germline, CDR1 is SGHRS, CDR2 YFSETQ. The sequenced sample consisted of PBMCs. The rearrangement links TRBV5-1 to TRBJ2-4; weak D call: TRBD1 (6 bases). This TCR was sampled from a man in his forties in good health and CMV-seronegative. Here the CDR3 DNA reads TGCGCCAGCAGCTTGGACAGGGATGACATTCAGTACTTC. It translates to CASSLDRDDIQYF.